This is a list of T cell receptor beta chains from one sample in a study of T cell repertoires in cytomegalovirus infection. TCRdb redid the calling of the reads with MiXCR, one entry per CDR3 protein. The sample carries approximately 150,000 distinct CDR3 sequences, roughly 6.5% recorded once. Sequenced: PBMCs. The receptors originated from a human donor in good health (CMV status not recorded). Some clones in this sample may be carry-over from other donors' samples. The CDR3 runs from the conserved cysteine through the conserved F or W. Fields, in order: D gene, clone size, J gene, V gene, CDR3 protein, CDR3 DNA. A D gene is named only where the DNA matches it firmly. Only part of the rows carry a size: once, few, many, or a class if the clone is expanded.

TRBD1	.	TRBJ2-2	TRBV19	CASMVGQGHTGELFF	TGTGCCAGTATGGTGGGACAGGGGCACACCGGGGAGCTGTTTTTT
TRBD1	many	TRBJ1-2	TRBV10-3	CAIRSGTGDDGYTF	TGTGCCATCAGATCCGGGACAGGGGACGATGGCTACACCTTC
.	many	TRBJ1-4	TRBV28	CASCSGQLNEKLFF	TGTGCCAGCTGTAGTGGGCAGCTTAATGAAAAACTGTTTTTT
TRBD1	many	TRBJ1-4	TRBV7-2	CASSSGGVGELFF	TGTGCCAGCAGCTCAGGGGGGGTCGGGGAACTGTTTTTT
.	many	TRBJ1-4	TRBV11-1	CASSQGREKLFF	TGTGCCAGCAGCCAGGGGCGTGAAAAACTGTTTTTT
TRBD2	many	TRBJ2-2	TRBV7-3	CASSLSPRLAGGAGELFF	TGTGCCAGCAGCTTAAGCCCCCGACTAGCGGGGGGCGCCGGGGAGCTGTTTTTT
TRBD1	many	TRBJ1-3	TRBV7-2	CASSLYRQGVGNTIYF	TGTGCCAGCAGCCTTTACCGACAGGGGGTAGGAAACACCATATATTTT
.	.	TRBJ2-7	TRBV11-3	CASSQGHEYEQYF	TGTGCCAGCAGCCAAGGACACGAGTACGAGCAGTACTTC
TRBD1	many	TRBJ2-2	TRBV12-5	CASGLAPSGGQGPGELFF	TGTGCTAGTGGTTTGGCCCCGTCCGGGGGACAGGGACCCGGGGAGCTGTTTTTT
TRBD1	.	TRBJ1-2	TRBV7-3	CASSSGTGGVYGYTF	TGTGCCAGCAGCTCCGGGACAGGGGGCGTCTATGGCTACACCTTC